This T cell receptor beta chain was observed in a study of CD8 T cells in ankylosing spondylitis. From the 5' RACE reads, TCRdb called clonotypes with MiXCR, one entry per CDR3 protein. Of about 39,000 distinct CDR3 sequences in the sample, 3% are singletons; the top ten hold about 2.8%. At least ten counts were recorded for this clonotype. Sequencing used blood, either unsorted or a sorted T cell fraction (not recorded which). This receptor was obtained from a male donor with ankylosing spondylitis or in good health (not recorded which).

This CDR3 is CASSVGVSSGNTIYF. CDR3 DNA: TGTGCCAGCAGCGTAGGCGTTAGCTCTGGAAACACCATATATTTT. V is TRBV9 and J is TRBJ1-3, with unresolved D. V lost 0 bases, J lost 0 bases, and 7 bases lay in between. The CDR3 covers 15 residues. Germline V gene data show CDR1 as SGDLS and CDR2 as YYNGEE.